The sequence of this TCR beta chain was determined in a study of blood T cell repertoires in COVID-19. The overall study: Both acute and convalescent COVID-19 samples were obtained from the United States, Italy and Spain. T cells, B-cell-depleted T cells, or PBMCs supplied cDNA or gDNA.

Looked up from germline, CDR1 is ENHRY and CDR2 is SYGVKD. The CDR3 extends over 14 amino acids. V lost 6 bases, J lost 8 bases, and 6 bases stayed unmatched. TCRdb keeps only in-frame clones here, not all; method: immunoSEQ multiplex PCR. The data contain 240,000 or so clones, approximately 80% of them singletons. The chain uses TRBV10-3 and TRBJ2-1, with 11 positions matching TRBD1. The sample comprised peripheral blood. The clonotype comes from an elderly woman with COVID-19, enrolled during active disease. The CDR3 reads CAIREDRGRDEQFF. The CDR3 DNA reads TGTGCCATCAGAGAGGACAGGGGGCGAGATGAGCAGTTCTTC.